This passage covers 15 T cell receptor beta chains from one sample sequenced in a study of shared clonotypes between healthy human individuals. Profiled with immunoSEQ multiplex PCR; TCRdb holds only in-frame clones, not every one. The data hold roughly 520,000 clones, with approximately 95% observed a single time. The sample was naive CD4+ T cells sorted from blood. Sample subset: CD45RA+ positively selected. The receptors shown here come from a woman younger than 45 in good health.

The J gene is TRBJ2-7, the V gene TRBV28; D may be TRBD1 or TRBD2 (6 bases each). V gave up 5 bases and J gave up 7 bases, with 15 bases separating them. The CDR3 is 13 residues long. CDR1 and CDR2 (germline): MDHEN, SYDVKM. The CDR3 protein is CASSLGGLGEQYF. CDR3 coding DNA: TGTGCCAGCAGTCTAGGGGGACTGGGTGAGCAGTACTTC. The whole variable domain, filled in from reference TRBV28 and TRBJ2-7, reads DVKVTQSSRYLVKRTGEKVFLECVQDMDHENMFWYRQDPGLGLRLIYFSYDVKMKEKGDIPEGYSVSREKKERFSLILESASTNQTSMYLCASSLGGLGEQYFGPGTRLTVT.

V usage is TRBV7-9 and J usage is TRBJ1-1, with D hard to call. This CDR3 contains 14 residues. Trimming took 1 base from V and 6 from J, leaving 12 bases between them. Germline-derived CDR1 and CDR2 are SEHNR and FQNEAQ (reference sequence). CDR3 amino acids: CASSLVGVGAEAFF. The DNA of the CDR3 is TGTGCCAGCAGCTTAGTCGGGGTTGGAGCTGAAGCTTTCTTT.

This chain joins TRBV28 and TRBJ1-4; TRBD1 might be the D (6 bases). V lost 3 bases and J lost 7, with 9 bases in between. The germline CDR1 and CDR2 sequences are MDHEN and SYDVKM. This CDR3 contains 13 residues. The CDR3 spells CASSLGAFEKLFF. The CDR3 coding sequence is TGTGCCAGCAGTTTGGGGGCCTTTGAAAAACTGTTTTTT.

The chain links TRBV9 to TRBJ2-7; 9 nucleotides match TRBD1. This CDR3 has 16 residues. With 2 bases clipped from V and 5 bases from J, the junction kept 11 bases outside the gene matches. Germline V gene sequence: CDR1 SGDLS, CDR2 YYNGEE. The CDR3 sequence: CASSVGGTGMFDEQYF. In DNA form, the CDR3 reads TGTGCCAGCAGCGTGGGAGGGACAGGGATGTTCGACGAGCAGTACTTC.

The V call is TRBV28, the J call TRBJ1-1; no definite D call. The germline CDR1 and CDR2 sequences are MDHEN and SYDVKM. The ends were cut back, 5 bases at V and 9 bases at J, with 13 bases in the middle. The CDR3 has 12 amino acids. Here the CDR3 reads CASSPTLGKAFF. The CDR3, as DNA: TGTGCCAGCAGTCCAACCTTGGGTAAAGCTTTCTTT.

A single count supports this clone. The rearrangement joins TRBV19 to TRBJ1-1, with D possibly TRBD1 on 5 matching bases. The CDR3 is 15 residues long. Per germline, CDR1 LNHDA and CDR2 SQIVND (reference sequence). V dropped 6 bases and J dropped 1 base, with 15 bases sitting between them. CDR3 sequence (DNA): TGTGCCAGTAGGGGGAACAGGAGATCGAACACTGAAGCTTTCTTT. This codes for CASRGNRRSNTEAFF.

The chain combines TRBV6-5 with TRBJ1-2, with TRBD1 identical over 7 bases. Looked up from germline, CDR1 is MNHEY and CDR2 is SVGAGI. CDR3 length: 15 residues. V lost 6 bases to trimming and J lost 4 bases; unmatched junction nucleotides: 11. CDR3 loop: CASRMDRSGGYGYTF. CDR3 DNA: TGTGCCAGCAGAATGGACAGGTCGGGAGGCTATGGCTACACCTTC.

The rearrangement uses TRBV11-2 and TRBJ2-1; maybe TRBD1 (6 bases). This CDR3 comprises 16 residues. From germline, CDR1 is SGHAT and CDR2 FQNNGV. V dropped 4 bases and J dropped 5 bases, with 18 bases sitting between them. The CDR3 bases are TGTGCCAGCAGCTCGTACAGGGAAACAGTCAACAATGAGCAGTTCTTC. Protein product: CASSSYRETVNNEQFF.

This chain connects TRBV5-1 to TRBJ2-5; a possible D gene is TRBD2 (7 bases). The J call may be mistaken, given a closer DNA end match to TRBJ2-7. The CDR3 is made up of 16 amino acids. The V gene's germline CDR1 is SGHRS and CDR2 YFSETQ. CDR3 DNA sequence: TGCGCCAGCAGCTTGGTGGGCGGGGGCCAGTCTGGCGAGCAGTACTTC. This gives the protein CASSLVGGGQSGEQYF.

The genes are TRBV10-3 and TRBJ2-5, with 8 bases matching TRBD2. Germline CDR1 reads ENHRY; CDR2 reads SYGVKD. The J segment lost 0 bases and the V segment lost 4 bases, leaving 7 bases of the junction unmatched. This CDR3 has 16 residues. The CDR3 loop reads CAISAGGGLYQETQYF. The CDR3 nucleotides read TGTGCCATCAGTGCCGGGGGGGGTTTGTACCAAGAGACCCAGTACTTC.

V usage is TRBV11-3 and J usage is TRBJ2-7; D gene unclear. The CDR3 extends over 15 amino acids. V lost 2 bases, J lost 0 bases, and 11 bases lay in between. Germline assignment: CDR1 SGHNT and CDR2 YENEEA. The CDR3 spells CASSLWQLCSYEQYF. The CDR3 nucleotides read TGTGCCAGCAGCTTATGGCAGCTGTGCTCCTACGAGCAGTACTTC.

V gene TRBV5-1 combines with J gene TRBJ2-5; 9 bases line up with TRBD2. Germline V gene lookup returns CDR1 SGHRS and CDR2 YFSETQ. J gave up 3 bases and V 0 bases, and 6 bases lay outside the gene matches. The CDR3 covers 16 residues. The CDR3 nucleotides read TGCGCCAGCAGCTTGGCAATGGCGGGAGGGGAAGAGACCCAGTACTTC. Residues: CASSLAMAGGEETQYF.

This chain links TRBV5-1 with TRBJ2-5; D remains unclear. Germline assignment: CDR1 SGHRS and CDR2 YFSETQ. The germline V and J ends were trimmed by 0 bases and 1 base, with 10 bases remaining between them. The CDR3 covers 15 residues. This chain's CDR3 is CASSLGRSIQETQYF. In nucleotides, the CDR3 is TGCGCCAGCAGCTTGGGCAGGAGCATCCAAGAGACCCAGTACTTC. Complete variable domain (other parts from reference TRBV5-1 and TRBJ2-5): KAGVTQTPRYLIKTRGQQVTLSCSPISGHRSVSWYQQTPGQGLQFLFEYFSETQRNKGNFPGRFSGRQFSNSRSEMNVSTLELGDSALYLCASSLGRSIQETQYFGPGTRLLVL.

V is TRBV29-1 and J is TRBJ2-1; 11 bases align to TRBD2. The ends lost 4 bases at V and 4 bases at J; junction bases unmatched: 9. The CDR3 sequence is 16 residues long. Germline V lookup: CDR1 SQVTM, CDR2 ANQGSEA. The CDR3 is CSVGLAGFLSYNEQFF. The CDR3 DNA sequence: TGCAGCGTTGGACTAGCGGGGTTCCTCAGTTACAATGAGCAGTTCTTC.

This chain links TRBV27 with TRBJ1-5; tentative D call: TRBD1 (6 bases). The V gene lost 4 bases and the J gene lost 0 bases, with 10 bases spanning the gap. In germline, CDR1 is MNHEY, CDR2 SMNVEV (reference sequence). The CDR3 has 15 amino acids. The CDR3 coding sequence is TGTGCCAGCAGTTCTTACAGGGATAGCAATCAGCCCCAGCATTTT. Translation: CASSSYRDSNQPQHF.